A single sample is the source of the 23 T cell receptor beta chains below, sequenced in a study of blood T cell repertoires in COVID-19. The data were produced by immunoSEQ multiplex PCR, yet TCRdb's version contains in-frame clones alone and is incomplete. The sample has 470,000 or so clones, 70% to 90% seen once. The specimen sequenced was peripheral blood. These receptors were obtained from a human donor in a cohort sampled during active COVID-19.

This clone was seen more than once but under ten times. CDR3 DNA sequence: TGCGCCAGCAGCCAAGAACACCGTCATTATCAGCCCCAGCATTTT. Encoded protein: CASSQEHRHYQPQHF. This chain joins TRBV4-3 and TRBJ1-5; D unclear. Trimming shortened V by 0 bases and J by 5 bases, and 11 bases separated the two germline ends. This CDR3 spans 15 amino acids. The germline V gene encodes CDR1 LGHNA and CDR2 YSLEER.

This rearrangement joins TRBV27 to TRBJ2-7; weak D call: TRBD1 (6 bases). V was pared by 9 bases and J by 0 bases, with 18 bases between. The CDR3 is 15 residues long. CDR1 is MNHEY and CDR2 is SMNVEV in the germline V gene (reference sequence). CDR3 residues: CASGDWVGGSYEQYF. The DNA for the CDR3 is TGTGCCAGTGGGGATTGGGTAGGGGGCTCCTACGAGCAGTACTTC.

This sequence joins TRBV25-1 and TRBJ1-3; D not certain. Trimming removed 2 bases from V and 4 bases from J, with 15 bases in between. The CDR3 has 16 residues. The germline CDR1 and CDR2 sequences are MGHDK and SYGVNS. The CDR3 loop reads CASSERGHSGGNTIYF. For the CDR3, the DNA is TGTGCCAGCAGTGAAAGAGGCCATTCGGGGGGAAACACCATATATTTT.

The rearrangement uses TRBV29-1 and TRBJ2-1; 8 bases agree with TRBD2. In germline, CDR1 is SQVTM, CDR2 ANQGSEA. V shed 3 bases, J shed 6 bases, and the junction held 10 bases outside the gene matches. The length of the CDR3 is 15 residues. CDR3 nucleotide sequence: TGCAGCGTTGATGGCCCGGGGGGGCCAACCAATGAGCAGTTCTTC. Protein: CSVDGPGGPTNEQFF.

The gene calls are TRBV14 and TRBJ1-4; D possibly corresponds to TRBD1 (6 bases). Germline CDR1 SGHDN, CDR2 FVKESK. The CDR3 is 14 residues long. V lost 8 bases and J 5 bases, leaving 15 bases between the germline ends. As DNA, the CDR3 is TGTGCCAGCGCCACGGGGGGCTCAAATGAAAAACTGTTTTTT. It yields the protein CASATGGSNEKLFF.

The chain combines TRBV20-1 with TRBJ2-1, with D perhaps matching TRBD2 (6 bases). Germline V gives CDR1 DFQATT, CDR2 SNEGSKA (reference sequence). This CDR3 is 11 amino acids long. The V and J ends lost 2 bases and 10 bases respectively, with 9 bases between them. This CDR3 reads CSARRLEEQFF. DNA of the CDR3: TGCAGTGCTAGAAGACTAGAAGAGCAGTTCTTC.

The chain joins TRBV11-2 to TRBJ2-7, with a tentative D call TRBD2 (6 bases). The V and J ends lost 3 bases and 0 bases respectively, with 12 bases between them. The CDR3 has 15 residues. Germline CDR1 is SGHAT and CDR2 is FQNNGV. The CDR3 loop reads CASSFGTLSSYEQYF. In DNA, the CDR3 is TGTGCCAGCAGCTTTGGGACTTTAAGCTCCTACGAGCAGTACTTC.

This clone was seen at least ten times. J is TRBJ1-6 and V is TRBV2, with 8 bases identical to TRBD1. Germline V CDR1 and CDR2: SNHLY, FYNNEI. The CDR3 contains 15 residues. The V segment lost 3 bases and the J segment 10 bases; nucleotides outside the gene matches: 8. CDR3 protein: CASSDWAGGGSPLHF. For the CDR3, the DNA is TGTGCCAGCAGTGACTGGGCAGGGGGCGGGTCACCCCTCCACTTT.

The J gene is TRBJ2-3, the V gene TRBV10-3, with 9 bases fitting TRBD2. V dropped 6 bases and J dropped 4; count of bases not matched to a gene: 5. Germline-derived CDR1 and CDR2 are ENHRY and SYGVKD. The CDR3 covers 14 residues. The CDR3 region is CAISPGGRADTQYF. CDR3 DNA: TGTGCCATCAGCCCCGGCGGGAGGGCAGATACGCAGTATTTT.

This chain uses TRBV4-2 with TRBJ2-7; TRBD1 matches at 9 bases. J was trimmed by 2 bases and V by 3 bases; bases with no gene match: 11. Germline V CDR1 and CDR2: LGHNA, YNFKEQ. The CDR3 is made up of 17 amino acids. The CDR3 here is CASSQAPGTGWAYEQYF. CDR3 coding DNA: TGTGCCAGCAGCCAGGCCCCCGGGACAGGGTGGGCCTACGAGCAGTACTTC.

This sequence joins TRBV7-2 and TRBJ2-5, with 15 bases matching TRBD2. Germline values: CDR1 SGHTA, CDR2 FQGNSA. The CDR3 runs to 18 residues. Germline trimming cut 5 bases from V and 2 bases from J; bases unmatched to any gene: 9. For the CDR3, the DNA is TGTGCCAGCAGCCTAGGACTAGCGGGAGGGGTTCTACAAGAGACCCAGTACTTC. Protein sequence: CASSLGLAGGVLQETQYF.

V gene TRBV3-1 (or the pseudogene TRBV3-2) combines with J gene TRBJ2-2; no reliable D call. The CDR3 loop spans 15 amino acids. Trimming took off 4 bases at V and 0 bases at J, with 9 bases between the two ends. Germline CDR1 LGHDT, CDR2 YNNKEL (reference sequence). The CDR3 DNA reads as TGTGCCAGCAGCCGGGCTACCTCGAACACCGGGGAGCTGTTTTTT. Its protein is CASSRATSNTGELFF.

This clone was found a few times. J is TRBJ2-3 and V is TRBV7-9; tentative D call: TRBD1 (5 bases). V lost 5 bases and J 4 bases, leaving 13 bases between the germline ends. The V gene's germline CDR1 is SEHNR and CDR2 FQNEAQ (reference sequence). This CDR3 is built from 14 residues. The CDR3 spells CASSPRAGPDTQYF. CDR3 coding DNA: TGTGCCAGCAGCCCCCGGGCAGGGCCAGATACGCAGTATTTT.

The chain has TRBV27 and TRBJ2-2, with D possibly being TRBD1 (6 bases). CDR3 length equals 15 residues. V shed 5 bases and J shed 1 base, with 11 bases lying between them. Germline V gives CDR1 MNHEY, CDR2 SMNVEV (reference sequence). In DNA, the CDR3 is TGTGCCAGCAGTCCTACAGGGTTGAACACCGGGGAGCTGTTTTTT. This encodes CASSPTGLNTGELFF.

The chain joins TRBV30 to TRBJ2-7; 8 nucleotides agree with TRBD1. The CDR3 runs 14 residues. V trimming: 5 bases; J trimming: 1 base; junction bases outside the gene matches: 7. Germline CDR1 is GTSNPN and CDR2 is SVGIG (reference sequence). The CDR3 sequence: CAWFDRGRSYEQYF. The CDR3 DNA sequence: TGTGCCTGGTTCGACAGGGGACGGTCCTACGAGCAGTACTTC.

V is TRBV7-2 and J is TRBJ1-1, with D perhaps TRBD1 (6 bases). The germline V and J ends were trimmed by 5 bases and 4 bases, with 17 bases remaining between them. CDR1 and CDR2 (germline): SGHTA, FQGNSA. The CDR3 has 15 residues. The CDR3 loop is CASSPEGGKGTEAFF. The CDR3 coding sequence is TGTGCCAGCAGCCCGGAGGGGGGGAAAGGCACTGAAGCTTTCTTT.

The chain joins TRBV11-2 to TRBJ2-7; perhaps TRBD1 as D (6 bases). The germline gives CDR1 SGHAT, CDR2 FQNNGV. The CDR3 has 15 amino acids. The V gene lost 0 bases and the J gene lost 5 bases, with 14 bases spanning the gap. The CDR3 protein is CASSLDGAGADEQYF. Written as DNA, the CDR3 is TGTGCCAGCAGCTTAGATGGGGCAGGGGCAGACGAGCAGTACTTC.

V is TRBV6-5 and J is TRBJ2-3; 8 bases match TRBD2. Germline trimming cut 4 bases from V and 1 base from J; bases unmatched to any gene: 4. CDR3 length equals 15 residues. Per germline, CDR1 MNHEY and CDR2 SVGAGI. CDR3 bases: TGTGCCAGCAGTTTCCGAGCGGGAGGCACAGATACGCAGTATTTT. This translates into CASSFRAGGTDTQYF.

The chain recombines TRBV21-1 with TRBJ2-7; the table's D call TRBD1 went unverified against the DNA. TRBV21-1 is tagged as a pseudogene. This CDR3 spans 16 amino acids. CDR3 residues: CASSKGDNSADYEQYF. The CDR3 region has the DNA TGTGCCAGCAGCAAAGGGGACAACAGCGCCGACTACGAGCAGTACTTC.

This chain uses TRBV4-2 with TRBJ2-7; 8 nucleotides agree with TRBD1. J lost 3 bases, V lost 3 bases, and 7 bases had no gene match. Looked up from germline, CDR1 is LGHNA and CDR2 is YNFKEQ. CDR3 length: 15 residues. CDR3 nucleotide sequence: TGTGCCAGCAGCCAGGCCGGGACAGGCCTCTACGAGCAGTACTTC. This encodes CASSQAGTGLYEQYF.

The genes are TRBV19 and TRBJ2-1; the match to TRBD2 covers 9 bases. The CDR3 spans 16 residues. V lost 6 bases, J lost 8 bases, and 14 bases stayed unmatched. CDR1 and CDR2 (germline): LNHDA, SQIVND (reference sequence). In nucleotides, the CDR3 is TGTGCCAGTAGCTATTTGGCGGGAGGGCCGGGGGATGAGCAGTTCTTC. Residues: CASSYLAGGPGDEQFF. The full variable domain, rest sourced from reference TRBV19 and TRBJ2-1, is DGGITQSPKYLFRKEGQNVTLSCEQNLNHDAMYWYRQDPGQGLRLIYYSQIVNDFQKGDIAEGYSVSREKKESFPLTVTSAQKNPTAFYLCASSYLAGGPGDEQFFGPGTRLTVL.

A remark on this clone: The sample has other DNA sequences that encode this CDR3 too. The chain is built from TRBV5-1 and TRBJ1-3, with D uncertain. The CDR3 runs to 14 residues. Trimming took 1 base from V and 0 from J, leaving 5 bases between them. Germline V gene sequence: CDR1 SGHRS, CDR2 YFSETQ. The chain's CDR3 is CASSLRSSGNTIYF. For the CDR3, the DNA is TGCGCCAGCAGCTTGAGGAGCTCTGGAAACACCATATATTTT.

The rearrangement joins TRBV11-2 to TRBJ1-4; D unclear. With 2 bases removed from V and 7 bases from J, the gap between germline ends came to 11 bases. From germline, CDR1 is SGHAT and CDR2 FQNNGV. CDR3 length equals 14 residues. The CDR3 reads CASSLRGLGEKLFF. The CDR3 coding sequence is TGTGCCAGCAGCTTACGGGGTTTAGGTGAAAAACTGTTTTTT.